The subject of this entry is one T cell receptor (beta chain). Antigen unknown. Using immunoSEQ multiplex PCR, the repertoire was profiled, and TCRdb retains in-frame clones only, with some absent. The repertoire holds some 110,000 clones, with over 90% as singletons. This sample was taken from a study of T cell responses to AZD1222 COVID-19 vaccine. Study observations and caveats: Receipt of two AZD1222 doses was followed by a rise in Spike-specific TCR breadth and depth. The span of vaccine-associated CD4 TCRs extended across spike, with dominance at 160-218 and 743-854.

Germline loops: CDR1 SGHNT, CDR2 YENEEA. V was pared by 0 bases and J by 2 bases, with 5 bases between. There are 13 residues in the CDR3. This chain joins TRBV11-3 and TRBJ2-7; D uncertain. The sample was peripheral blood, taken on day 0 of AZD1222 vaccination. The source is an adult in good health. The CDR3 coding sequence is TGTGCCAGCAGCTTAGAAAACGCCTACGAGCAGTACTTC. Protein product: CASSLENAYEQYF.